This T cell receptor beta chain was captured by sequencing in a study of blood T cell repertoires in COVID-19. Overall study context: Spain, Italy and the United States supplied samples that represented acute and convalescent COVID-19. Sources were T cells, B-cell-depleted T cells, or PBMCs; the material itself was cDNA or gDNA.

Authors' processing steps: Nucleated cell number was recorded as an estimate derived from reference gene primer amplification. The method was immunoSEQ multiplex PCR; TCRdb's version includes in-frame clones alone and lacks a portion of them. From that table come the V and J calls and clone size; the DNA was used to work out D and trimming. Of around 150,000 clones in the sample, roughly nine tenths were seen once. The germline gives CDR1 LGHDT, CDR2 YNNKEL (reference sequence). CDR3 length: 15 amino acids. Trimming shortened V by 1 base and J by 8 bases, and 14 bases separated the two germline ends.

The source of this sequence is a man aged 18 to 29 with acute or convalescent COVID-19. The sequencing input was peripheral blood. The chain uses TRBV3-1 (or the pseudogene TRBV3-2) and TRBJ1-4; D is ambiguous. The CDR3, as DNA: TGTGCCAGCAGCCAAGGACTGAGGTCTGGAGAAAAACTGTTTTTT. Its protein product is CASSQGLRSGEKLFF.